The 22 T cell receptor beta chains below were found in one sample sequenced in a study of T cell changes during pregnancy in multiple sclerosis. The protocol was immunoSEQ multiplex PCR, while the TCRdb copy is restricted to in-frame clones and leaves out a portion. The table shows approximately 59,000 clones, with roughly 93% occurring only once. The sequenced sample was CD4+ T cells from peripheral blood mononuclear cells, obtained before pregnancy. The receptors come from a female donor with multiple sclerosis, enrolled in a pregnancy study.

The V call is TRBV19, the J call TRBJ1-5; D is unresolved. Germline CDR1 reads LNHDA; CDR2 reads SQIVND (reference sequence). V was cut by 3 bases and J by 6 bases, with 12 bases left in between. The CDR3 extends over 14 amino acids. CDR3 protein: CASSIGSSGQPQHF. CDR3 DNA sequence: TGTGCCAGTAGTATTGGGTCCAGCGGTCAGCCCCAGCATTTT.

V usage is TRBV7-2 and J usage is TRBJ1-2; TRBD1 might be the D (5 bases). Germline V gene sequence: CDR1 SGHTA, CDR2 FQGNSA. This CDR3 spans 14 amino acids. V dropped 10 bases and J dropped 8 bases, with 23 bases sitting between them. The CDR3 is CATTNTNTGLGYTF. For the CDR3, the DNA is TGTGCCACCACCAATACGAACACAGGTCTCGGCTACACCTTC.

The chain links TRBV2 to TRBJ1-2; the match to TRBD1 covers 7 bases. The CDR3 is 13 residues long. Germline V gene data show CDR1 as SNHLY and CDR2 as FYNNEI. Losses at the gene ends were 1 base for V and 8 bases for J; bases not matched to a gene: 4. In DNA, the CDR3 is TGTGCCAGCAGTGAAGAGGGGGCGCGAGGCTACACCTTC. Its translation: CASSEEGARGYTF.

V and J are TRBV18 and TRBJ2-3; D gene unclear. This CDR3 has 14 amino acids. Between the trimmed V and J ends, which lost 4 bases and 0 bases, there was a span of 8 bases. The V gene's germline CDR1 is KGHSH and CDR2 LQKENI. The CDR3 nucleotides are TGTGCCAGCTCACTTTCTACTAGCACAGATACGCAGTATTTT. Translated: CASSLSTSTDTQYF.

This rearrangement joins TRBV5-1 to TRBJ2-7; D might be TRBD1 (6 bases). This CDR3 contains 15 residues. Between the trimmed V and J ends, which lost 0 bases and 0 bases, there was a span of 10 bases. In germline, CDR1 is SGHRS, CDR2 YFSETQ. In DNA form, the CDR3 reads TGCGCCAGCAGCTTGGTTCAGGGGAGCTCCTACGAGCAGTACTTC. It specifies CASSLVQGSSYEQYF.

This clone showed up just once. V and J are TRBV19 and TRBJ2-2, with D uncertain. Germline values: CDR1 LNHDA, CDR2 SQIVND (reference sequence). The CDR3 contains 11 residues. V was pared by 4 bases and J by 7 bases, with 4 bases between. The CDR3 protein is CASSRSGELFF. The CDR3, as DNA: TGTGCCAGTAGTAGGAGCGGGGAGCTGTTTTTT.

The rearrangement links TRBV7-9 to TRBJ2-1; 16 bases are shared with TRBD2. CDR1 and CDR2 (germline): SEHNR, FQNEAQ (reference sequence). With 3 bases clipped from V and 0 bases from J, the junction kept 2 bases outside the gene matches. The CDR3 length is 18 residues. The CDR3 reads CASSLGLAGGPSYNEQFF. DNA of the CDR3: TGTGCCAGCAGCTTGGGACTAGCGGGAGGGCCCTCCTACAATGAGCAGTTCTTC.

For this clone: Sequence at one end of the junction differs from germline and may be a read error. The CDR3 loop is CASSLVGGETQYF. As DNA, the CDR3 is TGTGCTAGCAGCTTAGTGGGGGGAGAGACCCAGTACTTC. This chain links TRBV7-7 with TRBJ2-5, with TRBD2 as a possible D gene (6 bases). Germline V gene sequence: CDR1 SSHAT, CDR2 FNYEAQ (reference sequence). CDR3 length: 13 amino acids.

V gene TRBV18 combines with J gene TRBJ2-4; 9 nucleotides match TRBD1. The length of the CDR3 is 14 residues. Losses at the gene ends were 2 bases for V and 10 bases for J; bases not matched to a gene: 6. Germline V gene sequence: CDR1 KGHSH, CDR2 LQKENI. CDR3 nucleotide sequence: TGTGCCAGCTCACCAAGTGGACAGGGGTCTATTCAGTACTTC. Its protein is CASSPSGQGSIQYF.

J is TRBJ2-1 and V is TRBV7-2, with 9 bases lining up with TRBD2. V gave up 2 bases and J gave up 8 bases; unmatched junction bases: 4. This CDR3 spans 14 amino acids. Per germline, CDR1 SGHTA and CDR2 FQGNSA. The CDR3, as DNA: TGTGCCAGCAGCTTAACTAGCGGGTCCTATGAGCAGTTCTTC. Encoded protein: CASSLTSGSYEQFF.

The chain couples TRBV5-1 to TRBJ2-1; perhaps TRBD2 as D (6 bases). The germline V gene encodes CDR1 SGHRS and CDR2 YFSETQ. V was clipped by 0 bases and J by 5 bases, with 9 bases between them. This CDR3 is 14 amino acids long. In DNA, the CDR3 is TGCGCCAGCAGCTTGGGCGGAGGGGACAATGAGCAGTTCTTC. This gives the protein CASSLGGGDNEQFF.

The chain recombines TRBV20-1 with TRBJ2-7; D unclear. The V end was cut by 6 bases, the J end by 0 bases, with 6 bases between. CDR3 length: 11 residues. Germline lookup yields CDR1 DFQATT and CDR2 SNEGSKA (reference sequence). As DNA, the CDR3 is TGCAGTGCCGCGGACTCCTACGAGCAGTACTTC. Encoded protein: CSAADSYEQYF.

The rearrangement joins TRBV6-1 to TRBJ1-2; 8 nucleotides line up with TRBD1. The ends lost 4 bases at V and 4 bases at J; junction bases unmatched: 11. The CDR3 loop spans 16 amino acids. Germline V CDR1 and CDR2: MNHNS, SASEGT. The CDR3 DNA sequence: TGTGCCAGCAGTGGAACCGGGACAGGAAAACCCTATGGCTACACCTTC. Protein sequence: CASSGTGTGKPYGYTF.

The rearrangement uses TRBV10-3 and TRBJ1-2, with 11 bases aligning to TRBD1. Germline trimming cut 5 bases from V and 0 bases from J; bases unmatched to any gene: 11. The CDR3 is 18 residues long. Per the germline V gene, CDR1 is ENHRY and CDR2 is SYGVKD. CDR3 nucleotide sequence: TGTGCCATCAGTATGCTGGGACAGGGGGAAAAGTCTAACTATGGCTACACCTTC. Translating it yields CAISMLGQGEKSNYGYTF.

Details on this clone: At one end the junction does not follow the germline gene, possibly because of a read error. The CDR3 is CASSSLGQEGSF. The CDR3 DNA sequence: TGTGCCAGCAGTTCACTCGGACAGGAGGGATCGTTC. The V call is TRBV28, the J call TRBJ2-4, with a tentative D call TRBD1 (7 bases). The CDR3 length is 12 residues. Germline CDR1 is MDHEN and CDR2 is SYDVKM.

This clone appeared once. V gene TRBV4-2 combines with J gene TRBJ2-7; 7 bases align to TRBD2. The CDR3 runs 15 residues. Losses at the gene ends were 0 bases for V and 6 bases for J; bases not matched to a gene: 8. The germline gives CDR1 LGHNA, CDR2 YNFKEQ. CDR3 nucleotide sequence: TGTGCCAGCAGCCAAGACCAGCGGGATGAAACCGAGCAGTACTTC. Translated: CASSQDQRDETEQYF.

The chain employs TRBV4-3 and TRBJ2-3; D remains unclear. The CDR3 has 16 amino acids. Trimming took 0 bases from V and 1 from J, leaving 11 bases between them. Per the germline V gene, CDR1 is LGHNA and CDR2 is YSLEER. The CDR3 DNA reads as TGCGCCAGCAGCCAAGAATCCAGTCGGGGCACAGATACGCAGTATTTT. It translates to CASSQESSRGTDTQYF.

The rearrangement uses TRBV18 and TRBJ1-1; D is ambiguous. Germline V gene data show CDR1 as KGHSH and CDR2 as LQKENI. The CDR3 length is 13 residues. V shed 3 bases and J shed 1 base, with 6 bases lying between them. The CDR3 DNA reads TGTGCCAGCTCACCGAAACAGAACACTGAAGCTTTCTTT. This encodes CASSPKQNTEAFF. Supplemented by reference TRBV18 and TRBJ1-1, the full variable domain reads NAGVMQNPRHLVRRRGQEARLRCSPMKGHSHVYWYRQLPEEGLKFMVYLQKENIIDESGMPKERFSAEFPKEGPSILRIQQVVRGDSAAYFCASSPKQNTEAFFGQGTRLTVV.

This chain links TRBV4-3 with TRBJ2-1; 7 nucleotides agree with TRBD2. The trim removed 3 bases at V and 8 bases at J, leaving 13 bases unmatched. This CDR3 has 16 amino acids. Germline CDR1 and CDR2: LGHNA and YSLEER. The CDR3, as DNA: TGCGCCAGCAGCCACGCTAACACAGCGGGGAGCGATGAGCAGTTCTTC. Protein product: CASSHANTAGSDEQFF.

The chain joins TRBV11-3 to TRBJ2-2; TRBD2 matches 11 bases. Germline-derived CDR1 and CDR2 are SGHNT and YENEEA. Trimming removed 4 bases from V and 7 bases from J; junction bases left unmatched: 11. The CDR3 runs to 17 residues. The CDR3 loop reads CASSSVLSGRADGELFF. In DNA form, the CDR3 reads TGTGCCAGCAGCTCCGTTCTTAGCGGGAGGGCGGACGGGGAGCTGTTTTTT.

The CDR3 bases are TGTGCCAGCAGTGAAGCGCTTGGGACAGGGCCGAGAAAACTGTTTTTT. Translating gives CASSEALGTGPRKLFF. The rearrangement links TRBV2 to TRBJ1-4, with TRBD1 matching over 9 bases. In germline, CDR1 is SNHLY, CDR2 FYNNEI. The CDR3 is 16 amino acids. Trimming removed 0 bases from V and 10 bases from J; junction bases left unmatched: 9.

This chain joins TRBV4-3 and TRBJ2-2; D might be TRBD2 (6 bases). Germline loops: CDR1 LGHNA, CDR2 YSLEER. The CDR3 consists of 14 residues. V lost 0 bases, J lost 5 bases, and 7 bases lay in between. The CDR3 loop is CASSQEAGTGELFF. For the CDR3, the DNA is TGCGCCAGCAGCCAAGAGGCGGGAACCGGGGAGCTGTTTTTT.